The source of this T cell receptor (beta chain) is a study of OX40 agonist ivuxolimab in advanced cancers. With respect to the entire study: The costimulatory receptor OX40 (CD134) was targeted by ivuxolimab, a fully human IgG2 agonistic monoclonal antibody. Patients were allowed to have had prior anti-PD-1, anti-PD-L1 or anti-CTLA-4 therapy, and approximately 37% of the dose-escalation patients had been treated with checkpoint inhibitors. Intravenous ivuxolimab was administered to patients every 2 weeks at six dose levels: 0.01, 0.1, 0.3, 1.5, 3 and 10 mg/kg. Partial responses occurred in three dose-escalation patients: two with cutaneous melanoma and one with hepatocellular carcinoma. The purpose of peripheral TCRbeta sequencing was to test whether ivuxolimab changed TCR sequence diversity and led to clonal T-cell expansion. Of the approximately 50 dose-escalation patients, hepatocellular carcinoma was present in around 20, melanoma in approximately 15, renal cell carcinoma in 9 and head and neck cancer in 9. The monotherapy dose-escalation portion (N ≈ 50 patients) of the phase I ivuxolimab trial is reported in the paper. The dose-escalation cohort was about 86% male with a mean age of roughly 60 years, ranging from roughly 20 to 85. The full study reports these points: After ivuxolimab, more expanded clones were found on average in CD8+ T cells than in CD4+ T cells. The antigen specificity of the clonally expanded peripheral T cells was not determined. Low levels of normalized T-cell clonal expansion were also seen in some nonresponding patients. At doses from 0.1 to 3.0 mg/kg, clonal expansion was seen in both CD4+ and CD8+ blood T cells between baseline and week 6. In the 0.1-3.0 mg/kg groups, partial responders were among the patients with the lowest normalized peripheral clonal expansion, particularly in CD8+ T cells.

To sequence the TCRbeta CDR3 region, genomic DNA was isolated from the sorted cells. The immunoSEQ Assay was used to sequence the TCRbeta CDR3 regions. Held by TCRdb, this immuneACCESS table contains in-frame sequences only and omits some clones. Under half of the omission traces to an unresolved V gene where checked; the cause of the rest is unknown. For this sample the table gives 25,000 to 35,000 clones, of which more than 85% were detected only once. Of the sample, roughly 10% falls within the top ten clones. Relative to germline, V is 4 bases shorter and J is 4 bases shorter, with 14 bases between their ends. The CDR3 measures 15 amino acids from cysteine to phenylalanine. Only the CDR3 DNA is retained, 45 bases long and in frame from the first base. The germline V gene supplies CDR1 ENHRY and CDR2 SYGVKD. Regarding this clone: Its antigen is still unknown. Base-call qualities are not available, and no considerably larger clone is one nucleotide away.

The trial excluded patients who had a history of autoimmune disease or who were on systemic immunosuppression. Peripheral blood for TCR sequencing was collected from all dose cohorts at baseline, on cycle 4 day 1, and on cycle 7 day 1. Samples came from an open-label, multicenter, first-in-human phase I dose-escalation trial of ivuxolimab. Adults with locally advanced or metastatic melanoma, renal cell, hepatocellular, or head and neck squamous cell carcinoma were enrolled in the trial. Before TCR sequencing, CD4+ and CD8+ T cells were separately sorted from peripheral blood. The material sequenced was CD4+ or CD8+ T cells sorted from blood, taken in a trial of the OX40 agonist ivuxolimab. The clonotype comes from an adult with an advanced solid tumor such as melanoma, head and neck, liver or kidney cancer. The rearranged segments are TRBV10-3 and TRBJ2-1; the D gene is unclear. The DNA sequence reads TGTGCCATCAGTGCTCGAACACCCCCTTACAATGAGCAGTTCTTC. Its protein reads: CAISARTPPYNEQFF.